Below, 28 T cell receptor beta chains from the same sample are listed, as sequenced in a study of cytomegalovirus exposure and HLA in healthy donors. PCR used 60 Vbeta primers and 13 Jbeta primers. Repertoires were generated with immunoSEQ multiplex PCR, while TCRdb's copy carries only in-frame clones and drops some. The data contain more than 85,000 clones, over 60% of them seen just once; the ten biggest clones take up 1% to 1.5%. Source material: PBMCs. The receptors were sampled from a woman in her 30s in good health and CMV-seronegative.

This chain connects TRBV27 to TRBJ2-7; D remains unclear. The V end was cut by 6 bases, the J end by 6 bases, with 15 bases between. Germline V gene data show CDR1 as MNHEY and CDR2 as SMNVEV (reference sequence). The CDR3 length is 13 residues. The CDR3 loop is CASSPFGLREQYF. The DNA for the CDR3 is TGTGCCAGCAGCCCCTTCGGTTTGCGCGAGCAGTACTTC.

This sequence joins TRBV29-1 and TRBJ2-3; the match to TRBD1 covers 10 bases. The CDR3 runs 15 residues. Germline CDR1 is SQVTM and CDR2 is ANQGSEA. Germline trimming cut 6 bases from V and 4 bases from J; bases unmatched to any gene: 10. The CDR3 here is CSVEPGQGMADTQYF. CDR3 DNA sequence: TGCAGCGTGGAACCGGGACAGGGGATGGCAGATACGCAGTATTTT.

V and J are TRBV15 and TRBJ1-2; 9 positions agree with TRBD1. The CDR3 runs to 14 residues. The germline V gene encodes CDR1 LNHNV and CDR2 YYDKDF (reference sequence). Trimming at V came to 5 bases and at J to 3 bases, leaving 4 bases not matched to a gene. The DNA of the CDR3 is TGTGCCACCAGCGAACAGGGGGCTTACTATGGCTACACCTTC. Translating it yields CATSEQGAYYGYTF.

The chain links TRBV2 to TRBJ1-2; the match to TRBD1 covers 12 bases. The V gene end was trimmed by 6 bases and the J gene end by 3 bases; junction bases not matched to a gene: 5. This CDR3 is 15 amino acids long. CDR1 and CDR2 (germline): SNHLY, FYNNEI. The DNA for the CDR3 is TGTGCCAGCAGGGGGACAGGGGGCGCCGACTATGGCTACACCTTC. Protein product: CASRGTGGADYGYTF.

The CDR3 nucleotides are TGTGCCAGCAGTCCCAATTCAGATACGCAGTATTTT. Translation: CASSPNSDTQYF. The chain couples TRBV6-6 to TRBJ2-3; D is uncertain. CDR3 length equals 12 residues. Germline V CDR1 and CDR2: MNHNY, SVGAGI (reference sequence). The V end lost 5 bases, the J end lost 4 bases, and 7 bases lay between the germline ends.

This sequence joins TRBV4-3 and TRBJ1-2, with unresolved D. Trimming shortened V by 4 bases and J by 8 bases, and 14 bases separated the two germline ends. CDR1 LGHNA and CDR2 YSLEER come from the germline V gene. CDR3 length: 13 residues. This CDR3 is CASSLRSLQGYTF. CDR3 nucleotide sequence: TGCGCCAGCAGCCTGCGGAGCCTTCAGGGCTACACCTTC.

This chain connects TRBV29-1 to TRBJ2-1; D possibly corresponds to TRBD2 (5 bases). The CDR3 has 13 amino acids. V gave up 0 bases and J gave up 8 bases, with 11 bases separating them. Germline V CDR1 and CDR2: SQVTM, ANQGSEA. CDR3 nucleotide sequence: TGCAGCGTTGAAGATCCGGGGTCCTATGAGCAGTTCTTC. It encodes CSVEDPGSYEQFF.

The chain combines TRBV5-4 with TRBJ2-2, with TRBD2 as a possible D gene (5 bases). Germline V CDR1 and CDR2: SGHNT, YYREEE (reference sequence). The CDR3 extends over 16 amino acids. The V gene lost 4 bases and the J gene lost 4 bases, with 17 bases spanning the gap. The CDR3: CASSPGLMPGTGELFF. The CDR3 nucleotides are TGTGCCAGCAGCCCTGGACTCATGCCCGGCACCGGGGAGCTGTTTTTT.

The J gene is TRBJ2-7, the V gene TRBV2, with 10 nucleotides matching TRBD1. The CDR3 loop spans 16 amino acids. Germline V gene data show CDR1 as SNHLY and CDR2 as FYNNEI. V shed 4 bases, J shed 3 bases, and the junction held 9 bases outside the gene matches. The CDR3 DNA reads as TGTGCCAGCAGTGCCTTATGGACAGGGGGGGACTACGAGCAGTACTTC. Amino acid sequence: CASSALWTGGDYEQYF.

This clone was detected only a few times. The CDR3 is CAWSVGQNYEQYF. DNA for the CDR3: TGTGCCTGGAGTGTTGGACAGAACTACGAGCAGTACTTC. The rearrangement uses TRBV30 and TRBJ2-7, with D tentatively TRBD1 (6 bases). This CDR3 region has 13 residues. Per germline, CDR1 GTSNPN and CDR2 SVGIG (reference sequence). V gave up 0 bases and J gave up 3 bases, with 9 bases separating them. The whole variable domain, filled in from reference TRBV30 and TRBJ2-7, reads SQTIHQWPATLVQPVGSPLSLECTVEGTSNPNLYWYRQAAGRGLQLLFYSVGIGQISSEVPQNLSASRPQDRQFILSSKKLLLSDSGFYLCAWSVGQNYEQYFGPGTRLTVT.

The chain carries TRBV13 and TRBJ2-7; the D is unclear. Gene TRBJ2-1 matches the end of the DNA better, so the J call may be wrong. This CDR3 is 16 amino acids long. CDR1 is PRHDT and CDR2 is FYEKMQ in the germline V gene (reference sequence). The CDR3 DNA is TGTGCCAGCAGCTCCCCGACATCGAGCTCCTACAATGAGCAGTTCTTC. This encodes CASSSPTSSSYNEQFF.

The chain has TRBV29-1 and TRBJ2-7; TRBD1 agrees at 7 bases. V was pared by 5 bases and J by 3 bases, with 13 bases of the junction left unmatched. This CDR3 comprises 15 residues. The germline gives CDR1 SQVTM, CDR2 ANQGSEA. The CDR3 bases are TGCAGCGTTCGCGGACAGGTCGATCCCGTCTACGAGCAGTACTTC. It yields the protein CSVRGQVDPVYEQYF.

The V call is TRBV25-1, the J call TRBJ1-6, with 7 bases fitting TRBD1. The V gene end was trimmed by 1 base and the J gene end by 8 bases; junction bases not matched to a gene: 5. This CDR3 has 15 residues. Germline V lookup: CDR1 MGHDK, CDR2 SYGVNS. The CDR3 loop reads CASSEFGDSHSPLHF. CDR3 bases: TGTGCCAGCAGTGAATTCGGGGACAGTCATTCACCCCTCCACTTT.

This chain connects TRBV6-5 to TRBJ2-5, with D hard to call. V was shortened by 2 bases and J by 4 bases, with 2 bases between the two germline ends. The CDR3 runs 11 residues. Germline V gene lookup returns CDR1 MNHEY and CDR2 SVGAGI. CDR3 coding DNA: TGTGCCAGCAGTTACCGAGAGACCCAGTACTTC. It specifies CASSYRETQYF.

The rearrangement joins TRBV30 to TRBJ2-3, with a possible D match to TRBD1 (6 bases). The CDR3 spans 14 residues. CDR1 and CDR2 (germline): GTSNPN, SVGIG (reference sequence). The V end lost 1 base, the J end lost 7 bases, and 15 bases lay between the germline ends. Written as DNA, the CDR3 is TGTGCCTGGAGTGGCAGCGGCAGGGGAAATACGCAGTATTTT. This encodes CAWSGSGRGNTQYF.

This chain joins TRBV7-2 and TRBJ1-1, with D unresolved. Germline CDR1 is SGHTA and CDR2 is FQGNSA. V dropped 3 bases and J dropped 3 bases, with 8 bases sitting between them. This CDR3 region has 13 residues. The CDR3 is CASSFGLYTEAFF. The CDR3 DNA sequence: TGTGCCAGCAGCTTCGGGTTATACACTGAAGCTTTCTTT. The entire variable domain, with the rest obtained from reference TRBV7-2 and TRBJ1-1, is as follows: GAGVSQSPSNKVTEKGKDVELRCDPISGHTALYWYRQSLGQGLEFLIYFQGNSAPDKSGLPSDRFSAERTGGSVSTLTIQRTQQEDSAVYLCASSFGLYTEAFFGQGTRLTVV.

This clone was recorded once. This chain connects TRBV7-8 to TRBJ2-6, with D perhaps TRBD2 (6 bases). V was trimmed by 6 bases and J by 4 bases, leaving 16 bases between them. The CDR3 extends over 16 amino acids. Germline V CDR1 and CDR2: SGHVS, FQNEAQ. CDR3 residues: CASSLYGGFGANVLTF. The CDR3 region has the DNA TGTGCCAGCAGTTTATATGGGGGGTTCGGGGCCAACGTCCTGACTTTC.

This chain uses TRBV7-8 with TRBJ2-1, with 8 bases lining up with TRBD1. J gave up 7 bases and V 4 bases, and 6 bases lay outside the gene matches. Germline V gene data show CDR1 as SGHVS and CDR2 as FQNEAQ. The CDR3 extends over 14 amino acids. CDR3 in amino acids: CASSSQRTGNEQFF. DNA for the CDR3: TGTGCCAGCAGCTCTCAAAGGACAGGGAATGAGCAGTTCTTC.

The chain uses TRBV30 and TRBJ1-5; D unresolved. Between the trimmed V and J ends, which lost 2 bases and 8 bases, there was a span of 10 bases. Germline assignment: CDR1 GTSNPN and CDR2 SVGIG (reference sequence). The CDR3 loop spans 12 amino acids. The CDR3 DNA follows: TGTGCCTGGAGTCCTTCCTCGGAGCCCCAGCATTTT. Its translation is CAWSPSSEPQHF.

The chain has TRBV28 and TRBJ2-5, with 11 bases that match TRBD2. Per the germline V gene, CDR1 is MDHEN and CDR2 is SYDVKM. The CDR3 extends over 15 amino acids. V shed 3 bases, J shed 3 bases, and the junction held 3 bases outside the gene matches. CDR3 protein: CASSLLTSGEETQYF. CDR3 sequence (DNA): TGTGCCAGCAGTTTGTTGACTAGCGGGGAAGAGACCCAGTACTTC.

The V and J genes are TRBV5-1 and TRBJ2-7; perhaps TRBD2 as D (5 bases). The CDR3 loop spans 15 amino acids. In germline, CDR1 is SGHRS, CDR2 YFSETQ. The V end lost 1 base, the J end lost 6 bases, and 17 bases lay between the germline ends. The CDR3 bases are TGCGCCAGCAGCTTGTTAGGGAGTCCACTCCTCGAGCAGTACTTC. This encodes CASSLLGSPLLEQYF.

The chain links TRBV10-3 to TRBJ2-7, with TRBD1 matching over 9 bases. The CDR3 has 12 residues. V gave up 8 bases and J gave up 6 bases; unmatched junction bases: 5. Germline lookup yields CDR1 ENHRY and CDR2 SYGVKD. The DNA of the CDR3 is TGTGCCATCGGGGGACAGGGATCCGAGCAGTACTTC. Its protein is CAIGGQGSEQYF.

V is TRBV7-6 and J is TRBJ2-1, with D uncertain. With 5 bases removed from V and 2 bases from J, the gap between germline ends came to 13 bases. CDR1 and CDR2 (germline): SGHVS, FNYEAQ. This CDR3 is built from 15 residues. Here the CDR3 reads CASSPTPWPYNEQFF. The CDR3 DNA is TGTGCCAGCAGCCCGACTCCCTGGCCCTACAATGAGCAGTTCTTC.

The chain combines TRBV6-5 with TRBJ2-5, with D possibly TRBD1 on 5 matching bases. Trimming pared 3 bases from V and 4 bases from J, leaving 12 bases between. Germline CDR1 reads MNHEY; CDR2 reads SVGAGI. CDR3 length: 14 amino acids. The CDR3 DNA is TGTGCCAGCAGTTATTCGATGGGGCCAGAGACCCAGTACTTC. It yields the protein CASSYSMGPETQYF.

The chain couples TRBV29-1 to TRBJ2-7, with TRBD1 matching over 8 bases. The germline gives CDR1 SQVTM, CDR2 ANQGSEA. With 4 bases clipped from V and 7 bases from J, the junction kept 9 bases outside the gene matches. This CDR3 is built from 13 residues. CDR3 sequence reads: CSVAGQGAREQYF. The CDR3 region has the DNA TGCAGCGTTGCAGGACAGGGTGCGCGGGAGCAGTACTTC.

CDR3 sequence: CASTLGGAAKNIQYF. In DNA, the CDR3 is TGTGCCAGCACCTTGGGGGGGGCTGCCAAAAACATTCAGTACTTC. The rearrangement joins TRBV28 to TRBJ2-4, with D possibly matching TRBD2 (7 bases). V gave up 7 bases and J gave up 1 base, with 14 bases separating them. This CDR3 has 15 amino acids. Germline assignment: CDR1 MDHEN and CDR2 SYDVKM.

The chain has TRBV7-2 and TRBJ1-1; no clear D. V was trimmed by 3 bases and J by 6 bases, leaving 8 bases between them. The CDR3 sequence is 12 residues long. Germline assignment: CDR1 SGHTA and CDR2 FQGNSA. The CDR3 region has the DNA TGTGCCAGCAGCTTTAGCAGCTCTGAAGCTTTCTTT. Its translation: CASSFSSSEAFF.

The chain recombines TRBV7-6 with TRBJ2-3, with 8 bases fitting TRBD2. The ends lost 5 bases at V and 5 bases at J; junction bases unmatched: 0. The length of the CDR3 is 12 residues. From germline, CDR1 is SGHVS and CDR2 FNYEAQ. Here the CDR3 DNA reads TGTGCCAGCAGCCGGGGGGGAGATACGCAGTATTTT. Its protein product is CASSRGGDTQYF.